These 10 T cell receptor beta chains were sequenced from one sample in a study of shared clonotypes between healthy human individuals. Naive CD8 populations comprised CD45RO-negative cells positively selected for CCR7, excluding terminally differentiated effector memory CD45RA+ cells. TCRdb keeps only in-frame clones here, not all; method: immunoSEQ multiplex PCR. The sample holds around 2.1 million clones, about 92% seen once. Material for sequencing was naive CD8+ T cells from PBMCs. The receptors here all came from a man between 18 and 35 years old in good health. Some clones in this sample may be carry-over from other donors' samples.

The chain links TRBV10-1 to TRBJ2-1; the D is unclear. V lost 9 bases and J lost 4, with 10 bases in between. Germline CDR1 WNHNN, CDR2 SYGVQD (reference sequence). The CDR3 is 12 amino acids. In DNA, the CDR3 is TGCGCCAGGTTTGGGTTTTACAATGAGCAGTTCTTC. It encodes CARFGFYNEQFF.

J is TRBJ2-5 and V is TRBV9; 9 bases map to TRBD1. The CDR3 is 14 amino acids. The germline V gene encodes CDR1 SGDLS and CDR2 YYNGEE. With 0 bases clipped from V and 9 bases from J, the junction kept 6 bases outside the gene matches. The CDR3 DNA reads as TGTGCCAGCAGCGTAGAAGGGACAGGGCGGTCCCAGTACTTC. As protein: CASSVEGTGRSQYF.

The rearrangement uses TRBV15 and TRBJ2-7, with a weak D call TRBD2 (6 bases). V was pared by 8 bases and J by 0 bases, with 17 bases between. Germline CDR1 reads LNHNV; CDR2 reads YYDKDF (reference sequence). The CDR3 has 15 amino acids. For the CDR3, the DNA is TGTGCCACCGCCCCGGCGGGGAGGCCCTCCTACGAGCAGTACTTC. It specifies CATAPAGRPSYEQYF.

The CDR3 spells CAWGRGTEAFF. The CDR3 DNA sequence: TGTGCCTGGGGGAGGGGGACTGAAGCTTTCTTT. This chain uses TRBV30 with TRBJ1-1, with D perhaps TRBD1 (6 bases). In germline, CDR1 is GTSNPN, CDR2 SVGIG (reference sequence). The V end was cut by 5 bases, the J end by 5 bases, with 9 bases between. This CDR3 spans 11 amino acids.

The chain's CDR3 is CASSLSRDRGHEQYF. The DNA for the CDR3 is TGTGCCAGCAGCCTCTCCCGGGACAGGGGACACGAGCAGTACTTC. V usage is TRBV9 and J usage is TRBJ2-7; TRBD1 aligns across 10 bases. This CDR3 comprises 15 residues. The germline V gene encodes CDR1 SGDLS and CDR2 YYNGEE. Trimming took 4 bases from V and 5 from J; bases not matched to a gene: 9.

V usage is TRBV2 and J usage is TRBJ1-4; 9 nucleotides align to TRBD1. Germline CDR1 and CDR2: SNHLY and FYNNEI. The CDR3 is 14 amino acids. J was trimmed by 7 bases and V by 8 bases; bases with no gene match: 8. The CDR3, as DNA: TGTGCCAGCGTACAGGGGGCCTCAGGTGAAAAACTGTTTTTT. This translates into CASVQGASGEKLFF.

The rearrangement uses TRBV27 and TRBJ1-1; D gene uncertain. V lost 2 bases and J 4 bases, leaving 8 bases between the germline ends. Per germline, CDR1 MNHEY and CDR2 SMNVEV (reference sequence). CDR3 length: 13 amino acids. CDR3 region: CASSLMAGTEAFF. Here the CDR3 DNA reads TGTGCCAGCAGTTTAATGGCGGGCACTGAAGCTTTCTTT.

The V gene is TRBV7-2, the J gene TRBJ1-1; D unresolved. CDR3 size: 14 residues. The germline V and J ends were trimmed by 5 bases and 5 bases, with 15 bases remaining between them. Germline-derived CDR1 and CDR2 are SGHTA and FQGNSA. CDR3 sequence reads: CASSPLTSRTEAFF. CDR3 in DNA: TGTGCCAGCAGCCCCCTCACTAGCAGGACTGAAGCTTTCTTT.

With respect to this clone: Additional DNA sequences in this sample encode the identical CDR3. The chain recombines TRBV4-1 with TRBJ2-2; D is possibly TRBD2 (6 bases). The CDR3 contains 14 residues. The V gene lost 1 base and the J gene lost 6 bases, with 9 bases spanning the gap. Germline V lookup: CDR1 MGHRA, CDR2 YSYEKL. CDR3 loop: CASSQVGGPGELFF. DNA of the CDR3: TGCGCCAGCAGCCAAGTTGGAGGGCCCGGGGAGCTGTTTTTT.

This chain links TRBV5-4 with TRBJ2-7; unclear D gene. Germline V gene data show CDR1 as SGHNT and CDR2 as YYREEE (reference sequence). V shed 2 bases and J shed 0 bases, with 12 bases lying between them. The CDR3 totals 15 residues. In nucleotides, the CDR3 is TGTGCCAGCAGCTTTTCCCCATTGAGCTCCTACGAGCAGTACTTC. It specifies CASSFSPLSSYEQYF.